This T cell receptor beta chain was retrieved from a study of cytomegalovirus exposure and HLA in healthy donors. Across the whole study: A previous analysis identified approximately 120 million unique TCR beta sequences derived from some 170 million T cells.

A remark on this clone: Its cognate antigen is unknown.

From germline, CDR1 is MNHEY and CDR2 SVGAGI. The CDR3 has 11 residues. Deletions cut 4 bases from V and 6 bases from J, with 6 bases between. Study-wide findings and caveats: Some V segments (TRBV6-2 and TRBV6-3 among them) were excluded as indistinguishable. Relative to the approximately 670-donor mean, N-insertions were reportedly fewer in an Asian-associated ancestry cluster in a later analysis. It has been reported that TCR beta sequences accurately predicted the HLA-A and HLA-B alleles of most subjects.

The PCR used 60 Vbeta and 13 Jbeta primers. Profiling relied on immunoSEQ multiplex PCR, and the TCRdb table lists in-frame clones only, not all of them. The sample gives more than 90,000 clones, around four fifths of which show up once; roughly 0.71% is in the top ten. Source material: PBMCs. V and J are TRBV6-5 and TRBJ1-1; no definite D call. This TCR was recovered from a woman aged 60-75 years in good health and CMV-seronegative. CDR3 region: CASSSGSEAFF. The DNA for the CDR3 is TGTGCCAGCAGTTCCGGTTCTGAAGCTTTCTTT.